Below, 6 T cell receptor beta chains from the same sample are listed, as sequenced in a study of OX40 agonist ivuxolimab in advanced cancers. Measured with immunoSEQ multiplex PCR; TCRdb has only the in-frame clones, and not every one. The sample shows about 77,000 clones, more than 80% of them seen only once. The sample consisted of CD4+ or CD8+ T cells sorted from blood, taken in a trial of the OX40 agonist ivuxolimab. The origin of the receptors is an adult with an advanced solid tumor such as melanoma, head and neck, liver or kidney cancer.

The CDR3 region has the DNA TGTGCCAGCAGCGAGGGGACTAGCGGCACTCCCCACCTCACAGATACGCAGTATTTT. It yields the protein CASSEGTSGTPHLTDTQYF. The chain recombines TRBV9 with TRBJ2-3, with 11 positions matching TRBD2. This CDR3 is 19 amino acids long. CDR1 SGDLS and CDR2 YYNGEE come from the germline V gene. The V and J ends lost 3 bases and 2 bases, in that order; junction bases with no gene match: 14.

This clone has only one observation. The chain is built from TRBV28 and TRBJ2-3; no clear D. The V end was cut by 3 bases, the J end by 1 base, with 11 bases between. Germline V gene data show CDR1 as MDHEN and CDR2 as SYDVKM. The CDR3 runs 15 residues. CDR3 nucleotide sequence: TGTGCCAGCAGTTTTGAAAGTTTCCGCACAGATACGCAGTATTTT. Its translation is CASSFESFRTDTQYF.

The chain is built from TRBV28 and TRBJ1-2; TRBD1 might be the D (6 bases). The CDR3 runs 15 residues. The germline gives CDR1 MDHEN, CDR2 SYDVKM. V lost 2 bases, J lost 3 bases, and 13 bases lay in between. The CDR3 DNA sequence: TGTGCCAGCAGTTTAAGCGGGGGGCCTTACTATGGCTACACCTTC. This gives the protein CASSLSGGPYYGYTF.

The gene calls are TRBV7-3 and TRBJ2-5; 8 bases fit TRBD2. Losses at the gene ends were 5 bases for V and 4 bases for J; bases not matched to a gene: 9. The CDR3 is made up of 15 amino acids. Germline V gene sequence: CDR1 SGHTA, CDR2 FQGTGA. CDR3: CASSLGTRGPETQYF. In DNA, the CDR3 is TGTGCCAGCAGCCTAGGGACTAGAGGGCCAGAGACCCAGTACTTC. Variable domain in full (rest from reference TRBV7-3 and TRBJ2-5): GAGVSQTPSNKVTEKGKYVELRCDPISGHTALYWYRQSLGQGPEFLIYFQGTGAADDSGLPNDRFFAVRPEGSVSTLKIQRTERGDSAVYLCASSLGTRGPETQYFGPGTRLLVL.

This clone was seen only once. The chain uses TRBV5-1 and TRBJ2-3, with TRBD2 as a possible D gene (5 bases). CDR3 length: 14 amino acids. CDR1 and CDR2 (germline): SGHRS, YFSETQ. V lost 7 bases and J 0 bases, leaving 12 bases between the germline ends. Written as DNA, the CDR3 is TGCGCCAGCGCCCGGGAACCTAGCACAGATACGCAGTATTTT. Protein sequence: CASAREPSTDTQYF.

The V gene is TRBV6-6, the J gene TRBJ2-7, with D perhaps assigned TRBD1 or TRBD2 (5 bases each). This CDR3 comprises 14 residues. The V gene's germline CDR1 is MNHNY and CDR2 SVGAGI (reference sequence). Between the trimmed V and J ends, which lost 2 bases and 4 bases, there was a span of 12 bases. CDR3 sequence reads: CASSYGTGMYEQYF. The CDR3 coding sequence is TGTGCCAGCAGTTACGGGACGGGAATGTACGAGCAGTACTTC.